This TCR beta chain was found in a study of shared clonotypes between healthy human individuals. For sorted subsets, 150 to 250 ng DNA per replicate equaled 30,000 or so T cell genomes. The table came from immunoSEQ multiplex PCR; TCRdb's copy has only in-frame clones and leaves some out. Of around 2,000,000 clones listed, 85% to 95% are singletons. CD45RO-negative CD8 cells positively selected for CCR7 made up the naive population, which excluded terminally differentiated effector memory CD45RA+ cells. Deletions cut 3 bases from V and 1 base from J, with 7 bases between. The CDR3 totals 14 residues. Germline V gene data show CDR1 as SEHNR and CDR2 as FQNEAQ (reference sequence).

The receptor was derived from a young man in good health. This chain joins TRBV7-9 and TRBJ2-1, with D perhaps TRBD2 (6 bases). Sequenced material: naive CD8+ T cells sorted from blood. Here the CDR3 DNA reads TGTGCCAGCAGCTTGAGCGGGTCCTACAATGAGCAGTTCTTC. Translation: CASSLSGSYNEQFF.